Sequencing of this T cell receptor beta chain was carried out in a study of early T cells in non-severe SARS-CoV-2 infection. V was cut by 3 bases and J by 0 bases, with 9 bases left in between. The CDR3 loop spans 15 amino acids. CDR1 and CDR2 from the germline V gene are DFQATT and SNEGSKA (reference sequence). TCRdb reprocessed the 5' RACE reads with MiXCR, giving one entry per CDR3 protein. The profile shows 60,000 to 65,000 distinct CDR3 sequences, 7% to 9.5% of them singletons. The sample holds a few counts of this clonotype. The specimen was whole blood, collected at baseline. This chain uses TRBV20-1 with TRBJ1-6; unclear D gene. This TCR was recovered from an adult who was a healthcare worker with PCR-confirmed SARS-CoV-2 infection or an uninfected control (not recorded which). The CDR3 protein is CSASEGNSYNSPLHF. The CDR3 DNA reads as TGCAGTGCTAGTGAGGGCAACTCCTATAATTCACCCCTCCACTTT.